The clone carrying this T cell receptor (beta chain) was seen only a few times. What it binds is unknown. A junction end diverges from the germline sequence, so it may reflect a read error. These data come from a study of beta chain features in type 1 diabetes. Broader study findings: The study found moderately but significantly shorter TCRB CDR3s in all four CD4+ subsets of Type 1 diabetes patients.

Since all of the isolated RNA was reverse transcribed, expressed TCRB transcripts were what got sequenced. Generated by immunoSEQ multiplex PCR, the TCRdb table keeps only in-frame clones and is missing some. The sample records tens of thousands of clones, around 50% being singletons. The CDR3 loop spans 16 amino acids. The germline gives CDR1 MDHEN, CDR2 SYDVKM. The J gene is TRBJ1-2, the V gene TRBV28; D possibly corresponds to TRBD1 (5 bases). Sequenced input: Tregs from blood. The receptor's source is a woman aged 40 to 50 with type 1 diabetes. CDR3 nucleotide sequence: TGTGCCACCAGTTTATTAGGGACTCCGATAAACTATGGCTACACCTTC. Translated, it gives CATSLLGTPINYGYTF.